This T cell receptor beta chain was documented in a study of cytotoxic CD8 clonotypes in ibrutinib-treated CLL. Researchers set a sequencing depth target of 1 in 200,000 to 1 in 1 million T cells. Assay: immunoSEQ multiplex PCR; the TCRdb copy retains only in-frame clones and omits some. The top ten hold approximately 10% of the sample, which has some 200,000 clones, just under 80% seen once. Study-level points and caveats: Few clonotypes were public, and these shrank or held steady under treatment. Baseline clonality was higher than in age-matched healthy donors and moved in step with circulating CD8+ T-cell counts.

To note about this clone: Antigen specificity is unknown.

This TCR was sampled from a human donor with chronic lymphocytic leukemia. Sequenced here: PBMCs, sampled after 12 months of ibrutinib treatment.

CDR3 nucleotides: TGTGCCAGCAGTTTGGACAGGGGTGGAGAAAAACTGTTTTTT. Amino acid sequence: CASSLDRGGEKLFF. This chain connects TRBV28 to TRBJ1-4; 9 bases fit TRBD1. Trimming took 3 bases from V and 8 from J; bases not matched to a gene: 4. Germline V CDR1 and CDR2: MDHEN, SYDVKM. CDR3 length: 14 amino acids.